These T cell receptor beta chains were read from a single sample in a study of T cell responses to AZD1222 COVID-19 vaccine. Sequenced by immunoSEQ multiplex PCR; TCRdb stores in-frame clones only, minus some. Of 200,000 to 300,000 clones detected, more than 80% appear once; the ten largest clones hold 0.55%. The starting material was peripheral blood, obtained on day 0 of AZD1222 vaccination. The receptors stem from an adult in good health. Each CDR3 is given with its conserved first and last residue. The D gene is left open where the match is weak. The size entry is marked missing in some rows and otherwise reads once, few, many or a size class.

v_gene: TRBV7-3
abundance: NA
j_gene: TRBJ2-3
d_gene: TRBD1
CDR3aa: CASSSTRDRQYF
CDR3nt: TGTGCCAGCAGCTCCACCCGGGACAGGCAGTATTTT

v_gene: TRBV5-1
abundance: NA
j_gene: TRBJ1-1
d_gene: NA
CDR3aa: CASRSTGTEAFF
CDR3nt: TGCGCCAGCAGATCGACCGGGACTGAAGCTTTCTTT

v_gene: TRBV19
abundance: once
j_gene: TRBJ1-1
d_gene: TRBD1
CDR3aa: CATRTTGESRTEAFF
CDR3nt: TGTGCCACCCGAACGACAGGGGAAAGCAGAACTGAAGCTTTCTTT

v_gene: TRBV5-1
abundance: NA
j_gene: TRBJ2-2
d_gene: NA
CDR3aa: CASSLEGSQNTGELFF
CDR3nt: TGCGCCAGCAGCCTGGAGGGCTCCCAGAACACCGGGGAGCTGTTTTTT

v_gene: TRBV9
abundance: NA
j_gene: TRBJ1-5
d_gene: NA
CDR3aa: CASSAPGSNQPQHF
CDR3nt: TGTGCCAGCAGCGCCCCAGGTTCAAATCAGCCCCAGCATTTT

v_gene: TRBV12-3/TRBV12-4
abundance: NA
j_gene: TRBJ1-2
d_gene: NA
CDR3aa: CASSFSGGGGYTF
CDR3nt: TGTGCCAGCAGTTTTTCGGGGGGAGGCGGCTACACCTTC

v_gene: TRBV5-5
abundance: once
j_gene: TRBJ1-2
d_gene: NA
CDR3aa: CASSRDYGYTF
CDR3nt: TGTGCCAGCTCCAGGGACTATGGCTACACCTTC

v_gene: TRBV28
abundance: NA
j_gene: TRBJ2-7
d_gene: TRBD2
CDR3aa: CASRWGGSYEQYF
CDR3nt: TGTGCCAGCAGGTGGGGGGGTTCCTACGAGCAGTACTTC

v_gene: TRBV19
abundance: NA
j_gene: TRBJ2-5
d_gene: NA
CDR3aa: CASSLAGASVRETQYF
CDR3nt: TGTGCCAGTAGTCTCGCGGGGGCTAGCGTACGTGAGACCCAGTACTTC

v_gene: TRBV4-3
abundance: NA
j_gene: TRBJ2-1
d_gene: NA
CDR3aa: CASSRTEGVSYNEQFF
CDR3nt: TGCGCCAGCAGCCGTACCGAAGGAGTGAGTTACAATGAGCAGTTCTTC

v_gene: TRBV6-5
abundance: NA
j_gene: TRBJ1-6
d_gene: NA
CDR3aa: CASSYETAGSPLHF
CDR3nt: TGTGCCAGCAGTTACGAGACTGCAGGCTCACCCCTCCACTTT

v_gene: TRBV10-3
abundance: NA
j_gene: TRBJ2-1
d_gene: TRBD1
CDR3aa: CAIKGQGSYNEQFF
CDR3nt: TGTGCGATCAAGGGACAGGGGTCCTACAATGAGCAGTTCTTC

v_gene: TRBV19
abundance: NA
j_gene: TRBJ1-5
d_gene: NA
CDR3aa: CASSYRQVNQPQHF
CDR3nt: TGTGCCAGTAGTTACCGGCAGGTCAATCAGCCCCAGCATTTT

v_gene: TRBV28
abundance: NA
j_gene: TRBJ2-7
d_gene: NA
CDR3aa: CASSRATYEQYF
CDR3nt: TGTGCCAGCAGCAGGGCCACCTACGAGCAGTACTTC

v_gene: TRBV28
abundance: NA
j_gene: TRBJ2-7
d_gene: TRBD1
CDR3aa: CASSTGGSTYEQYF
CDR3nt: TGTGCCAGCAGTACAGGGGGTTCCACCTACGAGCAGTACTTC

v_gene: TRBV2
abundance: NA
j_gene: TRBJ1-6
d_gene: NA
CDR3aa: CASRSREFGSPLHF
CDR3nt: TGTGCCAGCAGATCCAGGGAGTTCGGATCACCCCTCCACTTT

v_gene: TRBV9
abundance: NA
j_gene: TRBJ1-3
d_gene: NA
CDR3aa: CASSLTDRRDTIYF
CDR3nt: TGTGCCAGCAGCCTAACTGACAGGCGGGATACCATATATTTT

v_gene: TRBV4-1
abundance: NA
j_gene: TRBJ2-4
d_gene: TRBD2
CDR3aa: CASSQESGALAKNIQYF
CDR3nt: TGCGCCAGCAGCCAAGAAAGCGGGGCTCTGGCCAAAAACATTCAGTACTTC

v_gene: TRBV3-1/TRBV3-2
abundance: NA
j_gene: TRBJ1-1
d_gene: NA
CDR3aa: CASSPYANTEAFF
CDR3nt: TGTGCCAGCAGCCCCTATGCGAACACTGAAGCTTTCTTT

v_gene: TRBV14
abundance: NA
j_gene: TRBJ2-7
d_gene: NA
CDR3aa: CASSQEVLEPSSYEQYF
CDR3nt: TGTGCCAGCAGCCAAGAGGTTTTAGAGCCCAGCTCCTACGAGCAGTACTTC

v_gene: TRBV15
abundance: NA
j_gene: TRBJ1-2
d_gene: TRBD1
CDR3aa: CATSSIQGASGYTF
CDR3nt: TGTGCCACCAGCAGTATACAGGGGGCATCGGGCTACACCTTC

v_gene: TRBV28
abundance: NA
j_gene: TRBJ2-1
d_gene: TRBD2
CDR3aa: CASSPPSGFTNEQFF
CDR3nt: TGTGCCAGCAGTCCTCCTAGCGGGTTTACCAATGAGCAGTTCTTC

v_gene: TRBV25-1
abundance: once
j_gene: TRBJ2-6
d_gene: NA
CDR3aa: CASGESGANVLTF
CDR3nt: TGTGCCAGCGGGGAGTCTGGGGCCAACGTCCTGACTTTC

v_gene: TRBV6-4
abundance: once
j_gene: TRBJ2-1
d_gene: TRBD2
CDR3aa: CASSDRGGAYNEQFF
CDR3nt: TGTGCCAGCAGTGACCGGGGGGGGGCCTACAATGAGCAGTTCTTC

v_gene: TRBV6-2/TRBV6-3
abundance: NA
j_gene: TRBJ2-7
d_gene: TRBD1
CDR3aa: CASSYSKTGDVGAYEQYF
CDR3nt: TGTGCCAGCAGTTACTCAAAGACAGGGGATGTTGGGGCCTACGAGCAGTACTTC

v_gene: TRBV28
abundance: NA
j_gene: TRBJ2-7
d_gene: TRBD2
CDR3aa: CASSLPGGASYEQYF
CDR3nt: TGTGCCAGCAGCCTCCCGGGGGGTGCATCCTACGAGCAGTACTTC

v_gene: TRBV25-1
abundance: NA
j_gene: TRBJ1-6
d_gene: NA
CDR3aa: CASSENDYNSPLHF
CDR3nt: TGTGCCAGCAGTGAAAACGACTATAATTCACCCCTCCACTTT

v_gene: TRBV6-1
abundance: NA
j_gene: TRBJ2-7
d_gene: NA
CDR3aa: CASRRPGPYEQYF
CDR3nt: TGTGCCAGCCGCCGACCTGGCCCCTACGAGCAGTACTTC

v_gene: TRBV7-3
abundance: NA
j_gene: TRBJ2-1
d_gene: NA
CDR3aa: CASSQDGPADNEQFF
CDR3nt: TGTGCCAGCAGCCAGGACGGGCCTGCTGACAATGAGCAGTTCTTC

v_gene: TRBV3-1/TRBV3-2
abundance: NA
j_gene: TRBJ1-2
d_gene: NA
CDR3aa: CASSHQTSGLRDGYTF
CDR3nt: TGTGCCAGCAGCCACCAAACATCAGGTTTGAGGGATGGCTACACCTTC

v_gene: TRBV19
abundance: NA
j_gene: TRBJ2-7
d_gene: NA
CDR3aa: CASSIAREFDEQYF
CDR3nt: TGTGCCAGTAGTATAGCCAGGGAGTTCGACGAGCAGTACTTC

v_gene: TRBV6-7
abundance: NA
j_gene: TRBJ2-7
d_gene: TRBD1
CDR3aa: CADRGYSYEQYF
CDR3nt: TGTGCCGACAGGGGCTATTCCTACGAGCAGTACTTC

v_gene: TRBV6-5
abundance: NA
j_gene: TRBJ2-3
d_gene: NA
CDR3aa: CASSRDSTDTQYF
CDR3nt: TGTGCCAGCAGTCGGGACTCCACAGATACGCAGTATTTT

v_gene: TRBV7-2
abundance: NA
j_gene: TRBJ1-3
d_gene: NA
CDR3aa: CASSPVTGSPGNTIYF
CDR3nt: TGTGCCAGCAGCCCCGTTACAGGAAGCCCTGGAAACACCATATATTTT

v_gene: TRBV5-1
abundance: NA
j_gene: TRBJ2-3
d_gene: NA
CDR3aa: CASSPQRRGTDTQYF
CDR3nt: TGCGCCAGCAGCCCACAGCGGCGGGGCACAGATACGCAGTATTTT

v_gene: TRBV7-6
abundance: NA
j_gene: TRBJ1-6
d_gene: TRBD1
CDR3aa: CASSWTGGLNSPLHF
CDR3nt: TGTGCCAGCAGCTGGACAGGGGGCTTGAATTCACCCCTCCACTTT

v_gene: TRBV7-2
abundance: NA
j_gene: TRBJ1-5
d_gene: NA
CDR3aa: CASSLAPARRNQPQHF
CDR3nt: TGTGCCAGCAGCTTAGCACCGGCACGCCGTAATCAGCCCCAGCATTTT

v_gene: TRBV7-3
abundance: NA
j_gene: TRBJ2-1
d_gene: NA
CDR3aa: CASSSYNGEQFF
CDR3nt: TGTGCCAGCAGCTCTTATAATGGTGAGCAGTTCTTC

v_gene: TRBV4-1
abundance: few
j_gene: TRBJ2-3
d_gene: NA
CDR3aa: CASSQLGPPFTDTQYF
CDR3nt: TGCGCCAGCAGCCAATTGGGGCCTCCTTTCACAGATACGCAGTATTTT

v_gene: TRBV2
abundance: NA
j_gene: TRBJ2-5
d_gene: TRBD2
CDR3aa: CASSEVLAGRGTQYF
CDR3nt: TGTGCCAGCAGTGAAGTGCTAGCGGGGAGGGGGACCCAGTACTTC

v_gene: TRBV12-3/TRBV12-4
abundance: NA
j_gene: TRBJ1-2
d_gene: NA
CDR3aa: CASRSGVIYGYTF
CDR3nt: TGTGCCAGCCGCTCCGGGGTCATCTATGGCTACACCTTC

v_gene: TRBV24-1
abundance: NA
j_gene: TRBJ2-7
d_gene: NA
CDR3aa: CATSDVDSNYEQYF
CDR3nt: TGTGCCACCAGTGATGTGGACAGTAACTACGAGCAGTACTTC

v_gene: TRBV19
abundance: NA
j_gene: TRBJ2-7
d_gene: NA
CDR3aa: CASSLNEGYEQYF
CDR3nt: TGTGCCAGTAGCCTGAACGAAGGCTACGAGCAGTACTTC

v_gene: TRBV3-1/TRBV3-2
abundance: NA
j_gene: TRBJ2-5
d_gene: TRBD1
CDR3aa: CASSPFGTEQETQYF
CDR3nt: TGTGCCAGCAGCCCTTTTGGGACAGAGCAAGAGACCCAGTACTTC

v_gene: TRBV27
abundance: NA
j_gene: TRBJ2-1
d_gene: NA
CDR3aa: CASSLGHNEQFF
CDR3nt: TGTGCCAGCAGTCTGGGGCACAATGAGCAGTTCTTC

v_gene: TRBV15
abundance: NA
j_gene: TRBJ2-3
d_gene: TRBD2
CDR3aa: CATSIPGLAGADTQYF
CDR3nt: TGTGCCACCAGCATACCGGGACTAGCGGGAGCAGATACGCAGTATTTT

v_gene: TRBV6-1
abundance: NA
j_gene: TRBJ2-1
d_gene: NA
CDR3aa: CASSEGRYGDEQFF
CDR3nt: TGTGCCAGCAGTGAAGGGCGGTATGGGGATGAGCAGTTCTTC

v_gene: TRBV10-3
abundance: NA
j_gene: TRBJ1-1
d_gene: TRBD1
CDR3aa: CAISDRDTEAFF
CDR3nt: TGTGCCATAAGTGACAGGGACACTGAAGCTTTCTTT

v_gene: TRBV2
abundance: NA
j_gene: TRBJ2-1
d_gene: NA
CDR3aa: CASSGHPSYNEQFF
CDR3nt: TGTGCCAGTTCCGGACATCCCTCCTACAATGAGCAGTTCTTC

v_gene: TRBV4-1
abundance: NA
j_gene: TRBJ2-7
d_gene: NA
CDR3aa: CASSQGATGYEQYF
CDR3nt: TGCGCCAGCAGCCAAGGGGCTACGGGTTACGAGCAGTACTTC

v_gene: TRBV5-1
abundance: NA
j_gene: TRBJ2-3
d_gene: NA
CDR3aa: CASSLAGEDTQYF
CDR3nt: TGCGCCAGCAGCTTGGCGGGAGAAGATACGCAGTATTTT

v_gene: TRBV6-5
abundance: once
j_gene: TRBJ2-7
d_gene: NA
CDR3aa: CASSPGLYEQYF
CDR3nt: TGTGCCAGCAGCCCGGGACTGTACGAGCAGTACTTC

v_gene: TRBV4-1
abundance: NA
j_gene: TRBJ2-7
d_gene: NA
CDR3aa: CASSQGPGRNYEQYF
CDR3nt: TGCGCCAGCAGCCAAGGGCCGGGACGGAACTACGAGCAGTACTTC